The table lists the clone carrying this T cell receptor beta chain with a few counts. Using immunoSEQ multiplex PCR, the repertoire was profiled, and TCRdb retains in-frame clones only, with some absent. The sample carries fewer than 65,000 clones, 90% to 95% recorded once. This sample stems from a study of OX40 agonist ivuxolimab in advanced cancers. Study-level information: Ivuxolimab, which is an agonistic anti-OX40 (CD134) antibody, was administered to the patients. Patients received intravenous ivuxolimab every 2 weeks at 0.01 to 10 mg/kg.

Germline V gives CDR1 SGHVS, CDR2 FNYEAQ. This CDR3 has 16 residues. With 2 bases removed from V and 2 bases from J, the gap between germline ends came to 12 bases. The chain couples TRBV7-6 to TRBJ2-2, with D perhaps being TRBD1 or TRBD2 (5 bases each). This TCR was recovered from an adult with an advanced solid tumor such as melanoma, head and neck, liver or kidney cancer. The source was CD4+ or CD8+ T cells sorted from blood, collected in a trial of the OX40 agonist ivuxolimab. The CDR3 nucleotides are TGTGCCAGCAGCTTATTTGGGGGAGTAAACACCGGGGAGCTGTTTTTT. Translating gives CASSLFGGVNTGELFF.